These 25 T cell receptor beta chains came from one sample sequenced in a study of graft-versus-host responses after intestinal transplantation. This table comes from immunoSEQ multiplex PCR, and its TCRdb copy is limited to in-frame clones, with some not included. The sample yields around 90,000 clones, 92% seen once. Their antigen targets remain unknown. The sequencing here drew on unstimulated CD8+ T cells sorted from spleen or lymph node cells, taken before transplant. The source is a human donor who was the organ donor for an intestinal transplant.

This sequence joins TRBV7-8 and TRBJ1-2; 9 bases are a match to TRBD1. V gave up 1 base and J gave up 3 bases; unmatched junction bases: 12. Germline CDR1 is SGHVS and CDR2 is FQNEAQ. This CDR3 region has 18 residues. This CDR3 is CASSLVGGDRVPYYGYTF. The CDR3 DNA is TGTGCCAGCAGCTTAGTAGGAGGGGACAGGGTCCCCTACTATGGCTACACCTTC.

This rearrangement joins TRBV7-9 to TRBJ1-4; D is unclear. Trimming took off 6 bases at V and 0 bases at J, with 8 bases between the two ends. The length of the CDR3 is 14 residues. Germline V gives CDR1 SEHNR, CDR2 FQNEAQ (reference sequence). This chain's CDR3 is CASRNAATNEKLFF. The DNA for the CDR3 is TGTGCCAGCAGAAATGCAGCAACTAATGAAAAACTGTTTTTT.

The chain is built from TRBV2 and TRBJ2-2; 10 bases line up with TRBD2. The CDR3 extends over 16 amino acids. V lost 5 bases, J lost 6 bases, and 9 bases stayed unmatched. Germline CDR1 reads SNHLY; CDR2 reads FYNNEI. The CDR3 bases are TGTGCCAGCAGTATCGTGAGCGGGGGGGCCCCCGGGGAGCTGTTTTTT. Translating gives CASSIVSGGAPGELFF. Combining the CDR3 with reference TRBV2 and TRBJ2-2 gives the whole variable domain EPEVTQTPSHQVTQMGQEVILRCVPISNHLYFYWYRQILGQKVEFLVSFYNNEISEKSEIFDDQFSVERPDGSNFTLKIRSTKLEDSAMYFCASSIVSGGAPGELFFGEGSRLTVL.

This clone has just a few counts. The chain is built from TRBV5-7 and TRBJ1-4, with 7 bases matching TRBD1. TRBV5-7 is annotated as an ORF whose role is uncertain. This CDR3 is 14 amino acids long. V was pared by 0 bases and J by 7 bases, with 3 bases of the junction left unmatched. In nucleotides, the CDR3 is TGTGCCAGCAGCTTGGGACAGGGAACTGAAAAACTGTTTTTT. It encodes CASSLGQGTEKLFF.

This clone was seen just once. The gene calls are TRBV5-1 and TRBJ1-3; D uncertain. Trimming took 3 bases from V and 5 from J, leaving 3 bases between them. There are 11 residues in the CDR3. Germline assignment: CDR1 SGHRS and CDR2 YFSETQ. The CDR3 sequence is CASSSRNTIYF. The CDR3 nucleotides read TGCGCCAGCAGCTCCAGAAACACCATATATTTT.

This chain links TRBV4-1 with TRBJ1-1; 7 bases match TRBD1. V lost 1 base, J lost 3 bases, and 2 bases stayed unmatched. The CDR3 extends over 14 amino acids. CDR1 and CDR2 from the germline V gene are MGHRA and YSYEKL. The CDR3 spells CASSQGTGDTEAFF. The CDR3 bases are TGCGCCAGCAGCCAAGGCACAGGGGACACTGAAGCTTTCTTT.

The rearrangement joins TRBV5-1 to TRBJ1-4; the match to TRBD1 covers 8 bases. This CDR3 is built from 15 residues. Germline CDR1 SGHRS, CDR2 YFSETQ. J gave up 7 bases and V 2 bases, and 7 bases lay outside the gene matches. The CDR3 DNA sequence: TGCGCCAGCAGCTTAGCGGACAGGGAGGGTGAAAAACTGTTTTTT. Its translation is CASSLADREGEKLFF.

This chain links TRBV11-2 with TRBJ2-5; 9 bases align to TRBD2. Germline V CDR1 and CDR2: SGHAT, FQNNGV. The trim removed 2 bases at V and 0 bases at J, leaving 4 bases unmatched. The CDR3 has 16 residues. The CDR3 nucleotides are TGTGCCAGCAGCTTAAGCCTAGCGGGGTACCAAGAGACCCAGTACTTC. The encoded protein is CASSLSLAGYQETQYF.

This chain uses TRBV5-1 with TRBJ2-7; maybe TRBD2 (5 bases). The V end lost 5 bases, the J end lost 2 bases, and 14 bases lay between the germline ends. The CDR3 totals 14 residues. The germline gives CDR1 SGHRS, CDR2 YFSETQ. The CDR3 loop reads CASSYGNGTYEQYF. The DNA of the CDR3 is TGCGCCAGCAGTTACGGGAACGGGACCTACGAGCAGTACTTC.

The V and J genes are TRBV7-9 and TRBJ1-1, with TRBD1 as a possible D gene (5 bases). Germline V gene sequence: CDR1 SEHNR, CDR2 FQNEAQ (reference sequence). V was clipped by 6 bases and J by 7 bases, with 12 bases between them. The CDR3 runs 12 residues. The CDR3 here is CASSLGRGEAFF. The CDR3 DNA reads as TGTGCCAGCAGTCTGGGGAGGGGTGAAGCTTTCTTT.

Worth noting for this clone: Other nucleotide sequences in the sample specify the same CDR3. The gene calls are TRBV7-9 and TRBJ1-1; the match to TRBD1 covers 9 bases. Germline CDR1 is SEHNR and CDR2 is FQNEAQ (reference sequence). V trimming: 6 bases; J trimming: 1 base; junction bases outside the gene matches: 3. CDR3 length equals 14 residues. The CDR3 bases are TGTGCCAGCAGTTTGGGACAGGGGAACACTGAAGCTTTCTTT. It specifies CASSLGQGNTEAFF.

This clone occurred a few times. This chain connects TRBV5-6 to TRBJ2-7; D remains ambiguous. Trimming took off 0 bases at V and 3 bases at J, with 7 bases between the two ends. The CDR3 runs to 13 residues. Germline values: CDR1 SGHDT, CDR2 YYEEEE. Here the CDR3 reads CASSLGANYEQYF. The CDR3 region has the DNA TGTGCCAGCAGCTTGGGGGCCAACTACGAGCAGTACTTC.

The V and J genes are TRBV6-1 and TRBJ2-1, with a possible D match to TRBD2 (6 bases). Trimming left V 2 bases short and J 5 bases short, with 13 bases between. CDR1 is MNHNS and CDR2 is SASEGT in the germline V gene. This CDR3 is built from 15 residues. The CDR3 loop is CASSEIGGLDNEQFF. The CDR3 region has the DNA TGTGCCAGCAGTGAAATTGGGGGACTGGACAATGAGCAGTTCTTC.

This clone has a single count. The chain combines TRBV6-1 with TRBJ2-7; possible D gene TRBD2, 6 bases. The V end was cut by 7 bases, the J end by 2 bases, with 15 bases between. This CDR3 is built from 14 residues. Per the germline V gene, CDR1 is MNHNS and CDR2 is SASEGT. As DNA, the CDR3 is TGTGCCAGCACGGTAGAGAGGACTACCTACGAGCAGTACTTC. It yields the protein CASTVERTTYEQYF.

The gene calls are TRBV27 and TRBJ2-3; a possible D gene is TRBD1 (6 bases). The V end was cut by 2 bases, the J end by 7 bases, with 10 bases between. Germline CDR1 is MNHEY and CDR2 is SMNVEV (reference sequence). The CDR3 covers 13 residues. As DNA, the CDR3 is TGTGCCAGCAGTTTAGAAGGGGACAATACGCAGTATTTT. Translated: CASSLEGDNTQYF.

CDR3 in amino acids: CASSLLRAKGETQYF. Written as DNA, the CDR3 is TGTGCCAGCAGCTTACTGCGGGCGAAAGGAGAGACCCAGTACTTC. V usage is TRBV13 and J usage is TRBJ2-5, with D perhaps TRBD2 (5 bases). Trimming shortened V by 2 bases and J by 4 bases, and 14 bases separated the two germline ends. The germline V gene has CDR1 PRHDT and CDR2 FYEKMQ (reference sequence). The CDR3 extends over 15 amino acids.

This clone was counted a few times. The rearrangement links TRBV20-1 to TRBJ2-1; D is unresolved. The V gene's germline CDR1 is DFQATT and CDR2 SNEGSKA (reference sequence). This CDR3 contains 9 residues. Trimming removed 6 bases at V and 5 bases at J, with 2 bases between. CDR3 sequence: CSADNEQFF. DNA for the CDR3: TGCAGTGCCGACAATGAGCAGTTCTTC.

Only one count was recorded for this clone. A read error is likely, as this CDR3 ends without the conserved phenylalanine or tryptophan. This chain uses TRBV5-6 with TRBJ2-2; perhaps TRBD1 as D (6 bases). CDR1 is SGHDT, CDR2 YYEEEE, per germline. Trimming took off 1 base at V and 6 bases at J, with 16 bases between the two ends. There are 16 residues in the CDR3. CDR3 region: CASSLFVGALAGELFS. The CDR3 region has the DNA TGTGCCAGCAGCTTGTTCGTGGGGGCCCTCGCCGGGGAGCTGTTTTCT.

The rearrangement joins TRBV9 to TRBJ2-1, with 10 bases matching TRBD2. Germline V gene data show CDR1 as SGDLS and CDR2 as YYNGEE. The V and J ends lost 0 bases and 6 bases, in that order; junction bases with no gene match: 12. The CDR3 is made up of 18 amino acids. This CDR3 reads CASSVGGGSGGPLNEQFF. The CDR3 DNA reads as TGTGCCAGCAGCGTAGGAGGAGGTAGCGGGGGGCCCCTCAATGAGCAGTTCTTC.

V and J are TRBV11-2 and TRBJ1-2, with 7 bases matching TRBD1. This CDR3 has 12 amino acids. V was clipped by 5 bases and J by 7 bases; unmatched bases: 4. Germline V CDR1 and CDR2: SGHAT, FQNNGV. This CDR3 reads CASSQGVPGYTF. In DNA, the CDR3 is TGTGCCAGCAGCCAGGGGGTGCCTGGCTACACCTTC.

This rearrangement joins TRBV7-6 to TRBJ2-1, with 9 nucleotides matching TRBD2. The germline CDR1 and CDR2 sequences are SGHVS and FNYEAQ. CDR3 length: 15 residues. V trimming: 4 bases; J trimming: 6 bases; junction bases outside the gene matches: 7. The chain's CDR3 is CASSSRLAAANEQFF. CDR3 nucleotide sequence: TGTGCCAGCAGCTCAAGACTAGCGGCTGCCAATGAGCAGTTCTTC.

The chain carries TRBV10-3 and TRBJ1-2, with D unclear. Trimming left V 3 bases short and J 0 bases short, with 14 bases between. Germline V gene data show CDR1 as ENHRY and CDR2 as SYGVKD. This CDR3 spans 16 amino acids. CDR3 residues: CAISDLLAEPNYGYTF. CDR3 coding DNA: TGTGCCATCAGTGATCTATTGGCGGAACCTAACTATGGCTACACCTTC.

This CDR3 reads CASSDEYGSLNTGELFF. The DNA of the CDR3 is TGTGCCAGCAGTGACGAGTATGGTAGCCTGAACACCGGGGAGCTGTTTTTT. The V call is TRBV25-1, the J call TRBJ2-2, with D unresolved. Germline CDR1 reads MGHDK; CDR2 reads SYGVNS. V lost 3 bases, J lost 1 base, and 15 bases lay in between. The length of the CDR3 is 17 residues.

V is TRBV7-6 and J is TRBJ1-2, with D perhaps matching TRBD1 (5 bases). Per the germline V gene, CDR1 is SGHVS and CDR2 is FNYEAQ. The CDR3 loop spans 16 amino acids. The germline V and J ends were trimmed by 5 bases and 6 bases, with 22 bases remaining between them. In DNA, the CDR3 is TGTGCCAGCAGCCCTTATGTTAAGGGGCCTAGAGATGGCTACACCTTC. The encoded protein is CASSPYVKGPRDGYTF.

The chain uses TRBV7-9 and TRBJ1-1, with a weak D call TRBD1 (6 bases). Trimming shortened V by 1 base and J by 1 base, and 10 bases separated the two germline ends. Germline V lookup: CDR1 SEHNR, CDR2 FQNEAQ (reference sequence). This CDR3 spans 15 amino acids. CDR3 region: CASSLGEGENTEAFF. The CDR3 DNA is TGTGCCAGCAGCTTAGGTGAGGGGGAGAACACTGAAGCTTTCTTT. Together with reference TRBV7-9 and TRBJ1-1, the CDR3 gives the full variable domain: DTGVSQNPRHKITKRGQNVTFRCDPISEHNRLYWYRQTLGQGPEFLTYFQNEAQLEKSRLLSDRFSAERPKGSFSTLEIQRTEQGDSAMYLCASSLGEGENTEAFFGQGTRLTVV.